The 31 T cell receptor beta chains presented below share a single source sample, sequenced in a study of beta chain features in type 1 diabetes. General observations from the study: Among patients with Type 1 diabetes, TCRB CDR3s were moderately but significantly shorter in every one of the four CD4+ subsets.

Sequencing targeted expressed TCRB transcripts, as all isolated RNA had been reverse transcribed. Repertoires were generated with immunoSEQ multiplex PCR, while TCRdb's copy carries only in-frame clones and drops some. The sample has hundreds of thousands of clones; 14% to 15% are singletons. The antigens of these receptors remain unknown. The sequenced sample was naive CD4+ T cells from blood. These receptors were collected from a young man with type 1 diabetes.

V gene TRBV7-9 combines with J gene TRBJ2-1; 8 nucleotides match TRBD2. Looked up from germline, CDR1 is SEHNR and CDR2 is FQNEAQ (reference sequence). The CDR3 is 15 residues long. Losses at the gene ends were 5 bases for V and 2 bases for J; bases not matched to a gene: 5. The CDR3 DNA reads TGTGCCAGCAGCGAAGGACTAGCTCCCTACAATGAGCAGTTCTTC. The encoded protein is CASSEGLAPYNEQFF.

This chain connects TRBV7-2 to TRBJ2-3; the match to TRBD2 covers 7 bases. The CDR3 has 15 residues. Germline assignment: CDR1 SGHTA and CDR2 FQGNSA. V was pared by 1 base and J by 5 bases, with 6 bases of the junction left unmatched. The CDR3 loop is CASSLGGLAGDTQYF. The CDR3 DNA follows: TGTGCCAGCAGCTTAGGGGGATTAGCGGGAGATACGCAGTATTTT.

This clone was counted between two and nine times. CDR3 sequence reads: CASSFGTQETQYF. CDR3 nucleotides: TGTGCCAGCAGCTTCGGGACACAAGAGACCCAGTACTTC. This chain connects TRBV5-4 to TRBJ2-5; D might be TRBD1 (6 bases). The V gene lost 2 bases and the J gene lost 2 bases, with 7 bases spanning the gap. Germline lookup yields CDR1 SGHNT and CDR2 YYREEE (reference sequence). The CDR3 consists of 13 residues. The entire variable domain, with the rest obtained from reference TRBV5-4 and TRBJ2-5, is as follows: ETGVTQSPTHLIKTRGQQVTLRCSSQSGHNTVSWYQQALGQGPQFIFQYYREEENGRGNFPPRFSGLQFPNYSSELNVNALELDDSALYLCASSFGTQETQYFGPGTRLLVL.

The chain recombines TRBV18 with TRBJ2-1; TRBD1 agrees at 7 bases. The germline gives CDR1 KGHSH, CDR2 LQKENI. Trimming at V came to 0 bases and at J to 2 bases, leaving 7 bases not matched to a gene. CDR3 size: 17 residues. CDR3: CASSPPVNRGPYNEQFF. The CDR3 DNA reads as TGTGCCAGCTCACCACCCGTCAACAGGGGCCCCTACAATGAGCAGTTCTTC.

This chain links TRBV5-1 with TRBJ2-1; D might be TRBD2 (6 bases). The CDR3 totals 15 residues. Trimming pared 3 bases from V and 0 bases from J, leaving 10 bases between. The germline gives CDR1 SGHRS, CDR2 YFSETQ. This CDR3 reads CASSWGTSSYNEQFF. CDR3 sequence (DNA): TGCGCCAGCAGCTGGGGGACTTCCTCCTACAATGAGCAGTTCTTC.

V gene TRBV5-1 combines with J gene TRBJ2-5; perhaps TRBD2 as D (5 bases). The length of the CDR3 is 15 residues. Germline V gene sequence: CDR1 SGHRS, CDR2 YFSETQ. V gave up 4 bases and J gave up 5 bases, with 18 bases separating them. For the CDR3, the DNA is TGCGCCAGCAGCCCCCTTGCTGGGAGTTTGGAGACCCAGTACTTC. It yields the protein CASSPLAGSLETQYF.

The chain joins TRBV18 to TRBJ1-5, with 7 nucleotides matching TRBD1. The CDR3 consists of 17 residues. V dropped 3 bases and J dropped 1; count of bases not matched to a gene: 9. CDR1 and CDR2 from the germline V gene are KGHSH and LQKENI. The CDR3 region is CASSPTGIGWSNQPQHF. CDR3 DNA: TGTGCCAGCTCACCGACAGGGATTGGATGGAGCAATCAGCCCCAGCATTTT.

The CDR3 region has the DNA TGCAGCGCACTGGGACAGGGCTATGGCTACACCTTC. Its translation: CSALGQGYGYTF. The chain uses TRBV29-1 and TRBJ1-2; 9 nucleotides align to TRBD1. The V gene end was trimmed by 7 bases and the J gene end by 4 bases; junction bases not matched to a gene: 4. Germline CDR1 SQVTM, CDR2 ANQGSEA. This CDR3 is 12 amino acids long. The entire variable domain, with the rest obtained from reference TRBV29-1 and TRBJ1-2, is as follows: SAVISQKPSRDICQRGTSLTIQCQVDSQVTMMFWYRQQPGQSLTLIATANQGSEATYESGFVIDKFPISRPNLTFSTLTVSNMSPEDSSIYLCSALGQGYGYTFGSGTRLTVV.

This clone was recorded a few times. The chain links TRBV5-1 to TRBJ2-1; TRBD2 agrees at 9 bases. J was trimmed by 9 bases and V by 4 bases; bases with no gene match: 14. Per germline, CDR1 SGHRS and CDR2 YFSETQ. The CDR3 is 16 amino acids. The CDR3 sequence is CASSPVWRGGPIEQFF. CDR3 DNA: TGCGCCAGCAGCCCGGTCTGGCGGGGGGGCCCGATTGAGCAGTTCTTC.

The rearrangement links TRBV18 to TRBJ2-1; D perhaps matches TRBD1 (5 bases). The V end lost 0 bases, the J end lost 0 bases, and 9 bases lay between the germline ends. The CDR3 runs 16 residues. Germline CDR1 is KGHSH and CDR2 is LQKENI. The CDR3 spells CASSPPGASSYNEQFF. CDR3 nucleotides: TGTGCCAGCTCACCACCTGGGGCTAGCTCCTACAATGAGCAGTTCTTC.

The chain links TRBV4-1 to TRBJ2-4; a weak D match, TRBD2 (5 bases). CDR1 MGHRA and CDR2 YSYEKL come from the germline V gene. This CDR3 is built from 18 residues. The V end was cut by 5 bases, the J end by 1 base, with 21 bases between. The CDR3, as DNA: TGCGCCAGCAGCTTCAACCCTCGGGAAGGCGTCGCCAAAAACATTCAGTACTTC. It yields the protein CASSFNPREGVAKNIQYF.

A few counts support this clone. The chain is built from TRBV9 and TRBJ1-3; D not resolved. Germline assignment: CDR1 SGDLS and CDR2 YYNGEE. V gave up 4 bases and J gave up 0 bases, with 8 bases separating them. The CDR3 length is 14 residues. CDR3 region: CASSLGGSGNTIYF. The DNA of the CDR3 is TGTGCCAGCAGCCTCGGAGGCTCTGGAAACACCATATATTTT.

This clone was detected a few times. V is TRBV4-2 and J is TRBJ1-2, with 7 bases identical to TRBD1. The CDR3 consists of 14 residues. J was trimmed by 8 bases and V by 5 bases; bases with no gene match: 11. Germline V gene data show CDR1 as LGHNA and CDR2 as YNFKEQ. This CDR3 reads CASSLGDRARGYTF. CDR3 in DNA: TGTGCCAGCAGCTTGGGAGACAGGGCGCGGGGCTACACCTTC.

Only a few counts were recorded for this clone. The V and J genes are TRBV7-9 and TRBJ2-6; D uncertain. Germline values: CDR1 SEHNR, CDR2 FQNEAQ (reference sequence). V dropped 2 bases and J dropped 0 bases, with 11 bases sitting between them. The CDR3 loop spans 17 amino acids. The CDR3, as DNA: TGTGCCAGCAGCTTAAACGTCAGGCTCTCTGGGGCCAACGTCCTGACTTTC. Amino acid sequence: CASSLNVRLSGANVLTF.

The rearrangement links TRBV4-3 to TRBJ2-3; 11 bases are shared with TRBD2. The germline V gene has CDR1 LGHNA and CDR2 YSLEER. With 5 bases clipped from V and 5 bases from J, the junction kept 9 bases outside the gene matches. CDR3 size: 16 residues. The CDR3 DNA reads as TGCGCCAGCAGCAAAGGGCTAGCGGGGGGCCAAGATACGCAGTATTTT. Its translation: CASSKGLAGGQDTQYF.

This clone turned up a few times. The chain is built from TRBV5-1 and TRBJ1-2; D uncertain. CDR1 is SGHRS and CDR2 is YFSETQ in the germline V gene. Trimming removed 4 bases from V and 6 bases from J, with 16 bases in between. The CDR3 runs 14 residues. CDR3 DNA: TGCGCCAGCAGCGAGGATGGCTTTAGAAATGGCTACACCTTC. Translation: CASSEDGFRNGYTF.

This sequence joins TRBV30 and TRBJ2-3; TRBD2 matches at 11 bases. The germline gives CDR1 GTSNPN, CDR2 SVGIG (reference sequence). The CDR3 extends over 12 amino acids. The CDR3 region is CVASGRTDTQYF. The CDR3 DNA sequence: TGTGTGGCTAGCGGGAGGACAGATACGCAGTATTTT.

This clone has just a few counts. The V call is TRBV9, the J call TRBJ1-2; the match to TRBD1 covers 8 bases. The CDR3 has 16 residues. The ends lost 4 bases at V and 3 bases at J; junction bases unmatched: 11. Germline values: CDR1 SGDLS, CDR2 YYNGEE. The CDR3 sequence: CASSPRTGKVYYGYTF. CDR3 nucleotides: TGTGCCAGCAGCCCTAGGACAGGGAAGGTCTACTATGGCTACACCTTC.

This clone was found a few times. The genes are TRBV28 and TRBJ2-7; the match to TRBD2 covers 9 bases. The CDR3 contains 13 residues. Trimming cost V 10 bases and J 7 bases; bases outside gene matches: 11. Germline V CDR1 and CDR2: MDHEN, SYDVKM. The chain's CDR3 is CATHSGTSWEQYF. In nucleotides, the CDR3 is TGTGCCACCCACTCCGGGACTAGCTGGGAGCAGTACTTC. Full variable domain (missing parts from reference TRBV28 and TRBJ2-7): DVKVTQSSRYLVKRTGEKVFLECVQDMDHENMFWYRQDPGLGLRLIYFSYDVKMKEKGDIPEGYSVSREKKERFSLILESASTNQTSMYLCATHSGTSWEQYFGPGTRLTVT.

This clone was detected a few times. The rearrangement uses TRBV27 and TRBJ2-2; D gene uncertain. Germline values: CDR1 MNHEY, CDR2 SMNVEV (reference sequence). The CDR3 totals 11 residues. Trimming took off 6 bases at V and 6 bases at J, with 5 bases between the two ends. CDR3 sequence: CASSTPGELFF. In nucleotides, the CDR3 is TGTGCCAGCAGCACACCCGGGGAGCTGTTTTTT.

This clone was counted only a few times. The rearrangement joins TRBV27 to TRBJ2-6; D might be TRBD1 (6 bases). V gave up 6 bases and J gave up 1 base, with 10 bases separating them. The length of the CDR3 is 15 residues. The germline gives CDR1 MNHEY, CDR2 SMNVEV (reference sequence). DNA for the CDR3: TGTGCCAGCAGAAGGACAGCTTCTGGGGCCAACGTCCTGACTTTC. This codes for CASRRTASGANVLTF.

The CDR3 DNA sequence: TGTGCCAGCAGTTACTCGAGGCTGTCTGACAGGGCTTTCTTT. Encoded protein: CASSYSRLSDRAFF. This sequence joins TRBV6-5 and TRBJ1-1; maybe TRBD1 (6 bases). The CDR3 sequence is 14 residues long. V shed 0 bases and J shed 11 bases, with 16 bases lying between them. Germline CDR1 is MNHEY and CDR2 is SVGAGI.

The genes are TRBV12-5 and TRBJ2-2; TRBD1 agrees at 7 bases. With 3 bases clipped from V and 3 bases from J, the junction kept 7 bases outside the gene matches. The CDR3 has 16 residues. Germline values: CDR1 LGHNT, CDR2 FRNRAP. The CDR3 reads CASGLYLDRDTGELFF. CDR3 nucleotide sequence: TGTGCTAGTGGTTTATATCTTGACAGGGACACCGGGGAGCTGTTTTTT. Complete variable domain (other parts from reference TRBV12-5 and TRBJ2-2): DARVTQTPRHKVTEMGQEVTMRCQPILGHNTVFWYRQTMMQGLELLAYFRNRAPLDDSGMPKDRFSAEMPDATLATLKIQPSEPRDSAVYFCASGLYLDRDTGELFFGEGSRLTVL.

The V and J genes are TRBV29-1 and TRBJ1-3; unclear D gene. Per germline, CDR1 SQVTM and CDR2 ANQGSEA. Trimming left V 4 bases short and J 0 bases short, with 10 bases between. The CDR3 sequence is 14 residues long. DNA for the CDR3: TGCAGCGTTGGCCTAACCACCTCTGGAAACACCATATATTTT. This encodes CSVGLTTSGNTIYF.

The J gene is TRBJ2-1, the V gene TRBV5-1; perhaps TRBD2 as D (6 bases). Germline V gene lookup returns CDR1 SGHRS and CDR2 YFSETQ. There are 14 residues in the CDR3. V lost 4 bases and J lost 9, with 17 bases in between. CDR3 nucleotides: TGCGCCAGCAGCCCCGGTGGGGGGATTCGTGAGCAGTTCTTC. Translation: CASSPGGGIREQFF.

The rearrangement uses TRBV27 and TRBJ1-2; TRBD1 matches at 7 bases. CDR3 length equals 14 residues. V lost 6 bases to trimming and J lost 4 bases; unmatched junction nucleotides: 8. Germline values: CDR1 MNHEY, CDR2 SMNVEV (reference sequence). CDR3 DNA sequence: TGTGCCAGCAGGGCTCGACAGGGCCCCTATGGCTACACCTTC. The encoded protein is CASRARQGPYGYTF.

This chain connects TRBV6-5 to TRBJ1-5, with D maybe TRBD1 (6 bases). Germline lookup yields CDR1 MNHEY and CDR2 SVGAGI. The CDR3 is 12 residues long. Trimming removed 4 bases from V and 9 bases from J, with 10 bases in between. CDR3 DNA: TGTGCCAGCAGTTCTGGACAGCCGCCCCAGCATTTT. This codes for CASSSGQPPQHF.

V and J are TRBV19 and TRBJ2-7; the D is unclear. The CDR3 covers 14 residues. V was pared by 6 bases and J by 4 bases, with 16 bases between. The germline V gene has CDR1 LNHDA and CDR2 SQIVND (reference sequence). The CDR3 sequence is CASSYNTPGYEQYF. The CDR3 DNA follows: TGTGCCAGTAGCTACAATACGCCGGGTTACGAGCAGTACTTC.

This clone was counted only a few times. The chain combines TRBV9 with TRBJ1-4; no clear D gene. Germline V lookup: CDR1 SGDLS, CDR2 YYNGEE. The CDR3 has 13 residues. V lost 4 bases and J 4 bases, leaving 8 bases between the germline ends. The CDR3 reads CASSLGRNEKLFF. In nucleotides, the CDR3 is TGTGCCAGCAGCCTGGGCCGTAATGAAAAACTGTTTTTT. Supplemented by reference TRBV9 and TRBJ1-4, the full variable domain reads DSGVTQTPKHLITATGQRVTLRCSPRSGDLSVYWYQQSLDQGLQFLIQYYNGEERAKGNILERFSAQQFPDLHSELNLSSLELGDSALYFCASSLGRNEKLFFGSGTQLSVL.

This chain uses TRBV15 with TRBJ1-1, with 7 bases that match TRBD1. Germline V lookup: CDR1 LNHNV, CDR2 YYDKDF (reference sequence). CDR3 size: 14 residues. Trimming at V came to 3 bases and at J to 1 base, leaving 2 bases not matched to a gene. CDR3 DNA sequence: TGTGCCACCAGCAGGGGACAGAAGAACACTGAAGCTTTCTTT. This encodes CATSRGQKNTEAFF.

The V gene is TRBV5-4, the J gene TRBJ2-4; 9 positions match TRBD2. Germline V CDR1 and CDR2: SGHNT, YYREEE (reference sequence). The CDR3 is made up of 14 amino acids. Trimming cost V 7 bases and J 7 bases; bases outside gene matches: 9. This chain's CDR3 is CASGGGGADNIQYF. In DNA form, the CDR3 reads TGTGCCAGCGGTGGCGGGGGGGCCGATAACATTCAGTACTTC.